Listed below are T cell receptor beta chains from one sample, sequenced in a study of control samples from healthy donors and cancer patients. Assay: immunoSEQ multiplex PCR; the TCRdb copy retains only in-frame clones and omits some. Of roughly 180,000 clones in the sample, roughly 92% were seen once. Sequenced: blood. Receptor source: a woman younger than 30 in good health. The CDR3 runs from the conserved cysteine through the conserved F or W. Each record gives: CDR3 length, clone size, V gene, J gene, D gene, CDR3 protein, CDR3 DNA. A D gene is named only where the DNA matches it firmly. Part of the rows lack a size; the others show once, few, many or a class for expanded clones.

cdr3_length: 16; clone_size: -; v_call: TRBV5-5; j_call: TRBJ1-6; d_call: TRBD1; cdr3_aa: CASSLISAGGGSPLHF; cdr3_nt: TGTGCCAGCAGCTTGATCTCCGCAGGGGGGGGGTCACCCCTCCACTTT
cdr3_length: 18; clone_size: -; v_call: TRBV28; j_call: TRBJ1-1; d_call: -; cdr3_aa: CASSLADVRSAVNTEAFF; cdr3_nt: TGTGCCAGCAGTTTGGCCGATGTGAGGTCAGCAGTGAACACTGAAGCTTTCTTT
cdr3_length: 15; clone_size: few; v_call: TRBV18; j_call: TRBJ1-1; d_call: TRBD1; cdr3_aa: CASSRLGTGGTEAFF; cdr3_nt: TGTGCCAGCTCACGCCTCGGGACAGGGGGAACTGAAGCTTTCTTT
cdr3_length: 17; clone_size: -; v_call: TRBV11-3; j_call: TRBJ1-1; d_call: TRBD1; cdr3_aa: CASSFLTSGTGGTEAFF; cdr3_nt: TGTGCCAGCAGCTTCTTAACCTCCGGGACAGGGGGCACTGAAGCTTTCTTT
cdr3_length: 13; clone_size: -; v_call: TRBV7-8; j_call: TRBJ1-2; d_call: -; cdr3_aa: CASSLEINYGYTF; cdr3_nt: TGTGCCAGCAGCTTAGAGATCAACTATGGCTACACCTTC
cdr3_length: 16; clone_size: -; v_call: TRBV11-3; j_call: TRBJ2-1; d_call: -; cdr3_aa: CASSLDRGGGYSEQFF; cdr3_nt: TGTGCCAGCAGCTTAGACCGGGGAGGTGGGTATAGTGAGCAGTTCTTC
cdr3_length: 13; clone_size: -; v_call: TRBV2; j_call: TRBJ2-7; d_call: -; cdr3_aa: CASRFSGDYEQYF; cdr3_nt: TGTGCCAGCAGGTTTTCGGGGGATTACGAGCAGTACTTC
cdr3_length: 13; clone_size: -; v_call: TRBV11-2; j_call: TRBJ2-2; d_call: -; cdr3_aa: CASSLVGAGELFF; cdr3_nt: TGTGCCAGCAGCTTAGTGGGGGCCGGGGAGCTGTTTTTT
cdr3_length: 14; clone_size: -; v_call: TRBV6-5; j_call: TRBJ1-6; d_call: -; cdr3_aa: CASRESSYNSPLHF; cdr3_nt: TGTGCCAGCAGGGAGAGCTCCTATAATTCACCCCTCCACTTT
cdr3_length: 14; clone_size: -; v_call: TRBV6-2/TRBV6-3; j_call: TRBJ2-3; d_call: -; cdr3_aa: CASSYQDISDTQYF; cdr3_nt: TGTGCCAGCAGTTACCAGGACATATCAGATACGCAGTATTTT
cdr3_length: 18; clone_size: -; v_call: TRBV24-1; j_call: TRBJ2-5; d_call: TRBD2; cdr3_aa: CATSDERGARVGQETQYF; cdr3_nt: TGTGCCACCAGTGACGAGCGGGGAGCCCGAGTGGGACAAGAGACCCAGTACTTC
cdr3_length: 16; clone_size: -; v_call: TRBV7-9; j_call: TRBJ1-2; d_call: TRBD1; cdr3_aa: CASSSSGTGLYYGYTF; cdr3_nt: TGTGCCAGCAGCTCTAGTGGGACAGGTCTTTACTATGGCTACACCTTC
cdr3_length: 14; clone_size: -; v_call: TRBV11-2; j_call: TRBJ1-6; d_call: -; cdr3_aa: CASRRDTLNSPLHF; cdr3_nt: TGTGCCAGCAGACGGGACACGTTGAATTCACCCCTCCACTTT
cdr3_length: 14; clone_size: -; v_call: TRBV27; j_call: TRBJ1-6; d_call: TRBD1; cdr3_aa: CASSAGQGLSPLHF; cdr3_nt: TGTGCCAGCAGTGCGGGACAGGGACTTTCACCCCTCCACTTT
cdr3_length: 12; clone_size: -; v_call: TRBV11-2; j_call: TRBJ2-3; d_call: -; cdr3_aa: CASSRERDTQYF; cdr3_nt: TGTGCCAGCAGCCGCGAGAGGGATACGCAGTATTTT
cdr3_length: 15; clone_size: -; v_call: TRBV29-1; j_call: TRBJ1-5; d_call: TRBD1; cdr3_aa: CSVSPGTAKNQPQHF; cdr3_nt: TGCAGCGTCTCACCCGGGACAGCCAAAAATCAGCCCCAGCATTTT
cdr3_length: 12; clone_size: -; v_call: TRBV10-3; j_call: TRBJ2-3; d_call: -; cdr3_aa: CAISDYTDTQYF; cdr3_nt: TGTGCCATCAGTGATTATACAGATACGCAGTATTTT
cdr3_length: 14; clone_size: -; v_call: TRBV18; j_call: TRBJ1-5; d_call: TRBD1; cdr3_aa: CASSLGQVNQPQHF; cdr3_nt: TGTGCCAGCTCACTGGGACAGGTTAATCAGCCCCAGCATTTT
cdr3_length: 15; clone_size: -; v_call: TRBV7-9; j_call: TRBJ1-4; d_call: -; cdr3_aa: CASTPMGGRDEKLFF; cdr3_nt: TGTGCCAGCACCCCGATGGGGGGACGGGATGAAAAACTGTTTTTT
cdr3_length: 18; clone_size: -; v_call: TRBV11-2; j_call: TRBJ1-2; d_call: TRBD1; cdr3_aa: CASSFLQGLGGEGYGYTF; cdr3_nt: TGTGCCAGCAGCTTCCTACAGGGGTTAGGGGGTGAGGGCTATGGCTACACCTTC
cdr3_length: 14; clone_size: -; v_call: TRBV10-2; j_call: TRBJ1-6; d_call: -; cdr3_aa: CASSDQGGNSPLHF; cdr3_nt: TGCGCCAGCAGTGACCAGGGAGGTAATTCACCCCTCCACTTT
cdr3_length: 15; clone_size: -; v_call: TRBV7-9; j_call: TRBJ1-2; d_call: -; cdr3_aa: CASSSQYFPNYGYTF; cdr3_nt: TGTGCCAGCAGCTCACAGTATTTCCCTAACTATGGCTACACCTTC
cdr3_length: 14; clone_size: -; v_call: TRBV7-2; j_call: TRBJ1-2; d_call: -; cdr3_aa: CASSPYMDSYGYTF; cdr3_nt: TGTGCCAGCAGCCCTTACATGGACAGCTATGGCTACACCTTC
cdr3_length: 14; clone_size: -; v_call: TRBV11-2; j_call: TRBJ1-2; d_call: -; cdr3_aa: CASSLKPDYYGYTF; cdr3_nt: TGTGCCAGCAGCTTAAAGCCAGACTACTATGGCTACACCTTC
cdr3_length: 20; clone_size: -; v_call: TRBV18; j_call: TRBJ1-2; d_call: -; cdr3_aa: CASSPITRGGFNQEFRGYTF; cdr3_nt: TGTGCCAGCTCACCAATAACTAGGGGAGGGTTTAATCAAGAATTCAGAGGCTACACCTTC
cdr3_length: 13; clone_size: -; v_call: TRBV19; j_call: TRBJ2-1; d_call: -; cdr3_aa: CAHCRAPYNEQFF; cdr3_nt: TGTGCCCATTGCAGGGCCCCCTACAATGAGCAGTTCTTC
cdr3_length: 14; clone_size: -; v_call: TRBV6-2/TRBV6-3; j_call: TRBJ1-1; d_call: -; cdr3_aa: CASSYRVMNTEAFF; cdr3_nt: TGTGCCAGCAGTTACCGAGTGATGAACACTGAAGCTTTCTTT
cdr3_length: 14; clone_size: -; v_call: TRBV19; j_call: TRBJ1-1; d_call: -; cdr3_aa: CASSIAPGNTEAFF; cdr3_nt: TGTGCCAGTAGTATCGCTCCAGGGAATACTGAAGCTTTCTTT
cdr3_length: 15; clone_size: -; v_call: TRBV11-1; j_call: TRBJ2-1; d_call: -; cdr3_aa: CASQTGTSPYNEQFF; cdr3_nt: TGTGCCAGTCAAACCGGGACATCGCCCTACAATGAGCAGTTCTTC
cdr3_length: 12; clone_size: -; v_call: TRBV7-9; j_call: TRBJ2-3; d_call: -; cdr3_aa: CASSKQGDTQYF; cdr3_nt: TGTGCCAGCAGCAAACAGGGAGATACGCAGTATTTT
cdr3_length: 15; clone_size: -; v_call: TRBV7-3; j_call: TRBJ2-3; d_call: -; cdr3_aa: CASSLQTESTDTQYF; cdr3_nt: TGTGCCAGCAGCCTACAGACAGAGAGCACAGATACGCAGTATTTT
cdr3_length: 15; clone_size: -; v_call: TRBV3-1/TRBV3-2; j_call: TRBJ2-3; d_call: -; cdr3_aa: CASSQGGTWTDTQYF; cdr3_nt: TGTGCCAGCAGCCAAGGAGGCACCTGGACAGATACGCAGTATTTT
cdr3_length: 12; clone_size: -; v_call: TRBV5-6; j_call: TRBJ1-2; d_call: -; cdr3_aa: CASSLVAYGYTF; cdr3_nt: TGTGCCAGCAGCTTGGTAGCCTATGGCTACACCTTC
cdr3_length: 15; clone_size: -; v_call: TRBV6-5; j_call: TRBJ2-2; d_call: -; cdr3_aa: CASSYSVTLTGELFF; cdr3_nt: TGTGCCAGCAGTTACAGCGTTACGTTAACCGGGGAGCTGTTTTTT
cdr3_length: 20; clone_size: -; v_call: TRBV3-1/TRBV3-2; j_call: TRBJ2-5; d_call: TRBD2; cdr3_aa: CASSHETRTSGGRWLETQYF; cdr3_nt: TGTGCCAGCAGCCATGAAACCAGGACTAGCGGGGGGAGGTGGCTAGAGACCCAGTACTTC
cdr3_length: 14; clone_size: -; v_call: TRBV24-1; j_call: TRBJ2-1; d_call: -; cdr3_aa: CATRASGTPHEQFF; cdr3_nt: TGTGCCACCAGAGCCTCCGGGACCCCGCATGAGCAGTTCTTC
cdr3_length: 16; clone_size: once; v_call: TRBV11-2; j_call: TRBJ2-1; d_call: -; cdr3_aa: CASSPLLAGPYNEQFF; cdr3_nt: TGTGCCAGCAGCCCCCTCCTCGCGGGACCATACAATGAGCAGTTCTTC
cdr3_length: 13; clone_size: -; v_call: TRBV7-3; j_call: TRBJ1-3; d_call: -; cdr3_aa: CASSSGEGNTIYF; cdr3_nt: TGTGCCAGCAGTTCAGGGGAGGGAAACACCATATATTTT
cdr3_length: 15; clone_size: -; v_call: TRBV7-2; j_call: TRBJ2-7; d_call: TRBD2; cdr3_aa: CASSQQSGTSYEQYF; cdr3_nt: TGTGCCAGCAGTCAACAAAGCGGGACCTCCTACGAGCAGTACTTC